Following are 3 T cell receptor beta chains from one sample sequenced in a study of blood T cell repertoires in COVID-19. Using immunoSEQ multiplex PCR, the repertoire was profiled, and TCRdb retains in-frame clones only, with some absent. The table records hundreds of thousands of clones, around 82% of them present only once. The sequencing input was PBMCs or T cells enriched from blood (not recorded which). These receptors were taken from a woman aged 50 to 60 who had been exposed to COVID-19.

The CDR3 region is CASSLFGGSDTIYF. The CDR3 bases are TGTGCCAGCAGCTTATTTGGGGGGTCGGACACCATATATTTT. V gene TRBV11-2 combines with J gene TRBJ1-3, with D tentatively TRBD1 (5 bases). Germline CDR1 is SGHAT and CDR2 is FQNNGV. Trimming shortened V by 2 bases and J by 8 bases, and 13 bases separated the two germline ends. This CDR3 has 14 amino acids. Full variable domain (outside the CDR3, taken from reference TRBV11-2 and TRBJ1-3): EAGVAQSPRYKIIEKRQSVAFWCNPISGHATLYWYQQILGQGPKLLIQFQNNGVVDDSQLPKDRFSAERLKGVDSTLKIQPAKLEDSAVYLCASSLFGGSDTIYFGEGSWLTVV.

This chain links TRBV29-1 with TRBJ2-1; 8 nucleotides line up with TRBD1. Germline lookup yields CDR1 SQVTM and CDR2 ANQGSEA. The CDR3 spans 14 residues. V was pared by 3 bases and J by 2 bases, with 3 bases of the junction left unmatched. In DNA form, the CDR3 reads TGCAGCGTTGATCGGGACAGGCCCTACAATGAGCAGTTCTTC. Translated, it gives CSVDRDRPYNEQFF.

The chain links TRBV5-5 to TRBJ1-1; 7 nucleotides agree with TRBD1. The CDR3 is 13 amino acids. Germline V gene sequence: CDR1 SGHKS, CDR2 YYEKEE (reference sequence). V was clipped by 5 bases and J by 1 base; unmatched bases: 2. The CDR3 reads CASRWTGNTEAFF. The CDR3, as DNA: TGTGCCAGCAGGTGGACAGGGAACACTGAAGCTTTCTTT. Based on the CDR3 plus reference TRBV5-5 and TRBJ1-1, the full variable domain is DAGVTQSPTHLIKTRGQQVTLRCSPISGHKSVSWYQQVLGQGPQFIFQYYEKEERGRGNFPDRFSARQFPNYSSELNVNALLLGDSALYLCASRWTGNTEAFFGQGTRLTVV.